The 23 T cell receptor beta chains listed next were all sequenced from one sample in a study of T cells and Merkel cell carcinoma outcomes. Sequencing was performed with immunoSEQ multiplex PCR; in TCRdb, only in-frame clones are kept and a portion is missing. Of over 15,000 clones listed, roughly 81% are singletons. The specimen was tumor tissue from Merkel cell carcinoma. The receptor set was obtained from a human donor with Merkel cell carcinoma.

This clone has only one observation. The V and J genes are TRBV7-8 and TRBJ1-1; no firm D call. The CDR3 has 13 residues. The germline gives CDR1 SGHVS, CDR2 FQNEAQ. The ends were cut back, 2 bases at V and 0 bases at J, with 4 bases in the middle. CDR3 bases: TGTGCCAGCAGCTTAACGCTGAACACTGAAGCTTTCTTT. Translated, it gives CASSLTLNTEAFF.

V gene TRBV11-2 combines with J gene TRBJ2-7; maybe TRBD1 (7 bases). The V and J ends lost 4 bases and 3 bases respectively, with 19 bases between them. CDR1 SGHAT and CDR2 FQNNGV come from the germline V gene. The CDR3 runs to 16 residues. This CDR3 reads CASSSPGGGAFYEQYF. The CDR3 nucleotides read TGTGCCAGCAGCTCCCCTGGAGGGGGCGCCTTCTACGAGCAGTACTTC.

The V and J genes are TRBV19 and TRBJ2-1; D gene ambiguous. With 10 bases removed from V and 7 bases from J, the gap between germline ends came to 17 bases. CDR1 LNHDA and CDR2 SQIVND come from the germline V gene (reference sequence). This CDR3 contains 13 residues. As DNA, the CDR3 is TGTGCCACTTCGGAGCCCCCGTTGAATGAGCAGTTCTTC. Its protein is CATSEPPLNEQFF.

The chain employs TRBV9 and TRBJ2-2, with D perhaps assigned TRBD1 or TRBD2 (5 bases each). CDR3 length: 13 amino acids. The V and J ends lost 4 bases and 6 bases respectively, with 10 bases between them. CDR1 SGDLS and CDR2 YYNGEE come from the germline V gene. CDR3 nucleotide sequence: TGTGCCAGCAGCTTAGGGGAGTCCGGGGAGCTGTTTTTT. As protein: CASSLGESGELFF.

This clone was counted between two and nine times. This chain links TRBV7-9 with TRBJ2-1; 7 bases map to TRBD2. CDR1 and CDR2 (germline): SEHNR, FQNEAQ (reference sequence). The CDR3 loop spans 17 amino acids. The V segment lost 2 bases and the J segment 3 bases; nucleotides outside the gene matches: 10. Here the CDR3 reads CASSLSKAGLGYNEQFF. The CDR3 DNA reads TGTGCCAGCAGCTTAAGTAAAGCGGGATTAGGCTACAATGAGCAGTTCTTC.

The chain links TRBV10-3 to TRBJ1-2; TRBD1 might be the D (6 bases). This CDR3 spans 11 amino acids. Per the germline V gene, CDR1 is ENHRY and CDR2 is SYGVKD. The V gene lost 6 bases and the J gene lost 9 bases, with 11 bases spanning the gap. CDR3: CAIRETGSYTF. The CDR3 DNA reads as TGTGCCATCAGGGAAACAGGGAGCTACACCTTC.

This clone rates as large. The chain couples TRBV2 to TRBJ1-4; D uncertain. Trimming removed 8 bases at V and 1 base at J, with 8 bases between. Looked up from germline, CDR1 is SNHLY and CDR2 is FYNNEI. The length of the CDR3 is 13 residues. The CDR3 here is CASEDGTNEKLFF. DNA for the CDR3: TGTGCCAGCGAGGACGGAACTAATGAAAAACTGTTTTTT. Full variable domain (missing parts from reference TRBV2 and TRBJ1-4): EPEVTQTPSHQVTQMGQEVILRCVPISNHLYFYWYRQILGQKVEFLVSFYNNEISEKSEIFDDQFSVERPDGSNFTLKIRSTKLEDSAMYFCASEDGTNEKLFFGSGTQLSVL.

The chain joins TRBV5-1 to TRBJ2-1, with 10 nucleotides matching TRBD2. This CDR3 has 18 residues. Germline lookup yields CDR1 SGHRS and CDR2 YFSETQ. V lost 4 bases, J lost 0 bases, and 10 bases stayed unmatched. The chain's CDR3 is CASSHIPLAGASYNEQFF. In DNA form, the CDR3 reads TGCGCCAGCAGCCACATCCCTCTAGCGGGAGCCTCCTACAATGAGCAGTTCTTC.

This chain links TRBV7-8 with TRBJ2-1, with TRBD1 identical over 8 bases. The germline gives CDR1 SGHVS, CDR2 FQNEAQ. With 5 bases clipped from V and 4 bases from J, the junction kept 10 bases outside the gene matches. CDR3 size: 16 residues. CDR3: CASSTPGQALYNEQFF. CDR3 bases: TGTGCCAGCAGCACACCGGGACAGGCCCTTTACAATGAGCAGTTCTTC.

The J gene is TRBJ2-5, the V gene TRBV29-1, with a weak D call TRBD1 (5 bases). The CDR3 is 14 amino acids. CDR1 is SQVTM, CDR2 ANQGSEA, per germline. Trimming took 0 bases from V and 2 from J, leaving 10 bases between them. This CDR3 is CSVEDPDSQETQYF. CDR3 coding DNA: TGCAGCGTTGAAGATCCCGACAGTCAAGAGACCCAGTACTTC.

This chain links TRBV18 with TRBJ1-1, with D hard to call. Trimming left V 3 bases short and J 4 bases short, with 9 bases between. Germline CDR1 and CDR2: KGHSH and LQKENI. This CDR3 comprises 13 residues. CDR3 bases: TGTGCCAGCTCACCTAACGGATTCACTGAAGCTTTCTTT. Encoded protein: CASSPNGFTEAFF.

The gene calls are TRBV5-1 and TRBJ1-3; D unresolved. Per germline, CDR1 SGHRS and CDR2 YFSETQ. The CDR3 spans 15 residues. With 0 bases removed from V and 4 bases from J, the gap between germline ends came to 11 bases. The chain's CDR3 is CASSLAGNAGNTIYF. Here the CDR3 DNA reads TGCGCCAGCAGCTTGGCAGGAAACGCCGGAAACACCATATATTTT.

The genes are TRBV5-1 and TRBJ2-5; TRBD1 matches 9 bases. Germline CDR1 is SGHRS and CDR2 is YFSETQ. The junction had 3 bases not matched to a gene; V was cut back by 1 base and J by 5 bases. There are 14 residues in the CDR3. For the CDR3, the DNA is TGCGCCAGCAGCTTGACAGGGGGCGATGAGACCCAGTACTTC. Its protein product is CASSLTGGDETQYF.

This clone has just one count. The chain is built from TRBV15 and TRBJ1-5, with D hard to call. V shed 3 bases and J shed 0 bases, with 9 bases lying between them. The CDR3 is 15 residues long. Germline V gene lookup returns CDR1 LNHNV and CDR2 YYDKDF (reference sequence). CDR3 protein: CATSRDFNSNQPQHF. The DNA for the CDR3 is TGTGCCACCAGCAGGGACTTTAATAGCAATCAGCCCCAGCATTTT.

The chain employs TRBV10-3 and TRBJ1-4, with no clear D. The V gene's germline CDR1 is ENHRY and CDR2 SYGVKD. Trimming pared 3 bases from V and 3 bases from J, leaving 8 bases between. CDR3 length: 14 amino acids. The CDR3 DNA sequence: TGTGCCATCAGTGATCAAGGTGCTAATGAAAAACTGTTTTTT. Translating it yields CAISDQGANEKLFF.

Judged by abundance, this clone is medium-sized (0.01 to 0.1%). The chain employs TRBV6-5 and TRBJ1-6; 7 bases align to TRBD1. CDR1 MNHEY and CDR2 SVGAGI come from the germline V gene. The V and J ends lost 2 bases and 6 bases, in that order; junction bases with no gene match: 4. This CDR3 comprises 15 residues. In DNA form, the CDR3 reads TGTGCCAGCAGTTACCTTGCAGGGGGTAATTCACCCCTCCACTTT. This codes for CASSYLAGGNSPLHF.

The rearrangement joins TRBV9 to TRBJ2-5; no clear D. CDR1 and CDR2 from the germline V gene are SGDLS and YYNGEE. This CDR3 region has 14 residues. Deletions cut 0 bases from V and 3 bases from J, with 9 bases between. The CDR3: CASSVGSTKETQYF. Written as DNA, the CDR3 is TGTGCCAGCAGCGTAGGGAGCACAAAAGAGACCCAGTACTTC. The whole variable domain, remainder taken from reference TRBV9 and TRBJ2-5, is DSGVTQTPKHLITATGQRVTLRCSPRSGDLSVYWYQQSLDQGLQFLIQYYNGEERAKGNILERFSAQQFPDLHSELNLSSLELGDSALYFCASSVGSTKETQYFGPGTRLLVL.

The CDR3: CASSEDLSTYNEQFF. For the CDR3, the DNA is TGTGCCAGCAGTGAGGATCTCTCAACCTACAATGAGCAGTTCTTC. J is TRBJ2-1 and V is TRBV6-1, with D hard to call. The CDR3 has 15 amino acids. Germline V gene lookup returns CDR1 MNHNS and CDR2 SASEGT. Trimming pared 3 bases from V and 2 bases from J, leaving 11 bases between.

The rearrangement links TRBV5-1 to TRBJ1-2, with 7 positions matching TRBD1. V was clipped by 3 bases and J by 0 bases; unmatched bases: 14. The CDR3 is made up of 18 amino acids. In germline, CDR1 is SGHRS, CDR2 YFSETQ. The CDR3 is CASSSHTPGTDANYGYTF. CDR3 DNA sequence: TGCGCCAGCAGCTCGCATACACCCGGGACAGACGCTAACTATGGCTACACCTTC.

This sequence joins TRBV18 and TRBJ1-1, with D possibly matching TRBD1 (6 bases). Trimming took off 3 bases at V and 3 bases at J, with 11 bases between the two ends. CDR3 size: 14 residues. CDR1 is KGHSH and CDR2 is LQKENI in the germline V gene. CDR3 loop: CASSPTGKDTEAFF. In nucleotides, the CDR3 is TGTGCCAGCTCACCCACAGGGAAAGACACTGAAGCTTTCTTT.

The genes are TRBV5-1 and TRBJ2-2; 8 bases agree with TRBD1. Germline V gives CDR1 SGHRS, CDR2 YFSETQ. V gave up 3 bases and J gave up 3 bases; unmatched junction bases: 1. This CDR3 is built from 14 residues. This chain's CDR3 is CASSSRGHTGELFF. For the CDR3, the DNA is TGCGCCAGCAGCTCCAGGGGGCACACCGGGGAGCTGTTTTTT.

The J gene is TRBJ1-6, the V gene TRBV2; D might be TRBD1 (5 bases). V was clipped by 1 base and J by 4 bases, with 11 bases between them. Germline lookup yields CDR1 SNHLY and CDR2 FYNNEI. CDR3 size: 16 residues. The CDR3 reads CASSEGGRGYNSPLHF. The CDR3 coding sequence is TGTGCCAGCAGTGAAGGGGGGAGAGGGTATAATTCACCCCTCCACTTT.

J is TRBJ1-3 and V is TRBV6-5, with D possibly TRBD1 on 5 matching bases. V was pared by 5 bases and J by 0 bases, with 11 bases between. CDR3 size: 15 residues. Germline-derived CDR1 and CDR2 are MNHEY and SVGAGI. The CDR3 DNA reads TGTGCCAGCAGTCCCGGGGGGGGCTCTGGAAACACCATATATTTT. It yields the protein CASSPGGGSGNTIYF.